This T cell receptor beta chain is drawn from a study of T cell responses to AZD1222 COVID-19 vaccine. Study-wide results and limits: Spike-spanning, vaccine-associated CD4 TCRs were dominant at 160-218 and 743-854. Spike-specific TCRs gained breadth and depth after people received two AZD1222 doses.

Doses given second, at about 4 or about 12 weeks, were pooled. This CDR3 comprises 14 residues. Germline V CDR1 and CDR2: MDHEN, SYDVKM. The germline V and J ends were trimmed by 5 bases and 4 bases, with 12 bases remaining between them. Comment on this clone: The antigen is undetermined.

The repertoire was sequenced with immunoSEQ multiplex PCR; TCRdb's copy has only in-frame clones and lacks some. The sample has approximately 89,000 clones, around nine tenths seen once. The genes are TRBV28 and TRBJ1-5; maybe TRBD1 (5 bases). The sequences come from peripheral blood, collected 28 days after the second AZD1222 dose. The TCR comes from an adult who received the AZD1222 COVID-19 vaccine. The CDR3 DNA is TGTGCCAGCAGTCCAGACGGGGGGAATCAGCCCCAGCATTTT. Translating gives CASSPDGGNQPQHF.